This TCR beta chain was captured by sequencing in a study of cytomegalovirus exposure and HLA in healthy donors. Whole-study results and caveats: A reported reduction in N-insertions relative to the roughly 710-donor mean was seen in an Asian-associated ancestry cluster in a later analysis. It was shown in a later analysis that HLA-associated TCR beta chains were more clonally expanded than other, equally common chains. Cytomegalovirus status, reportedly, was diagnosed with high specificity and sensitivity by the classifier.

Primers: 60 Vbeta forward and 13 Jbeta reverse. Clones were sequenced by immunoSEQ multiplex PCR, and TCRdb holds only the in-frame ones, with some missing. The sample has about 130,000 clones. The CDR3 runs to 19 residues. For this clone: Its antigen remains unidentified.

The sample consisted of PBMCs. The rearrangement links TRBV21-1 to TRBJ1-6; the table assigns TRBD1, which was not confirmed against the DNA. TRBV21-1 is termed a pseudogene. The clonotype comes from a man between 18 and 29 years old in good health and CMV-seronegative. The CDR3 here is CASSKATQGRNNYNSPLHF. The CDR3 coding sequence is TGTGCCAGCAGCAAAGCGACACAGGGGCGAAACAATTATAATTCACCCCTCCACTTT.